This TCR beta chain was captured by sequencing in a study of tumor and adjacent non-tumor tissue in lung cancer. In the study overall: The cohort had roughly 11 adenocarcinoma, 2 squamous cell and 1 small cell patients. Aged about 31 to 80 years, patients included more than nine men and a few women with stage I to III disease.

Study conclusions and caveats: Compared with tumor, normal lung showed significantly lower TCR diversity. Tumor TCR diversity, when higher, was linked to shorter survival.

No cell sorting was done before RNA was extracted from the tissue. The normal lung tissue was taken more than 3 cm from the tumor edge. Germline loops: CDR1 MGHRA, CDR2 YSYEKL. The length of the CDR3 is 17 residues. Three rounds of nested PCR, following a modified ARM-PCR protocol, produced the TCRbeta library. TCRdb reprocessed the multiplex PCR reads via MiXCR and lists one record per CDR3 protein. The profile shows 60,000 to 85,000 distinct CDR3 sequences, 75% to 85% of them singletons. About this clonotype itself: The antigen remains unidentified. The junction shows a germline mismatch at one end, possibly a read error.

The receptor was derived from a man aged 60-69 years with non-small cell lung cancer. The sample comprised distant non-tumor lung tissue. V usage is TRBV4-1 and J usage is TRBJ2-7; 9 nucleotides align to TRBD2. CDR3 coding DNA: TGCGTCAGCAGCCAACATTGGGTTGGCGGGAGGGCATACGAGCAGCACTTC. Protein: CVSSQHWVGGRAYEQHF.